These 5 T cell receptor delta chains were sequenced from one sample in a study of Vδ1+ human thymocytes. Study-wide findings and caveats: Thymic TRG and TRD repertoires appeared highly polyclonal, with Gaussian CDR3 length distributions.

The antigens these receptors bind are not known. The template was reverse-transcribed extracted RNA. CDR3 amplicons came from multiplex PCR with pooled V-gene forward and constant-region reverse primers. TCRdb reran clone calling via CATT on the multiplex PCR reads. The data hold 24,000 or so delta-chain clones, with about 29% observed a single time. The sequenced sample was Vdelta1+ gamma-delta thymocytes from the thymus. Noted subset: FACS-sorted CD3+ TCRalphabeta- TCRVdelta1+ TCRVdelta2- thymocytes. The receptors shown here come from a boy in the first two years of life who had congenital heart surgery.

Note on this clone: A much larger clone differs from this one at a single base, so this may be a read error. Other DNA variants within this sample encode the same CDR3. This sequence joins TRDV1 and TRDJ1, with TRDD3 matching 10 bases. Germline-derived CDR1 and CDR2 are TSWWSYY and QGS. The CDR3 contains 17 residues. V lost 5 bases to trimming and J lost 5 bases; unmatched junction nucleotides: 14. DNA of the CDR3: TGTGCTCTTGGGTCCTGGCCTACTACTGGGGGATGGGATAAACTCATCTTT. Protein: CALGSWPTTGGWDKLIF.

This clone showed up just a few times. The V call is TRDV1, the J call TRDJ1; 11 bases are a match to TRDD3. The CDR3 runs to 17 residues. Germline lookup yields CDR1 TSWWSYY and CDR2 QGS. The ends lost 4 bases at V and 0 bases at J; junction bases unmatched: 7. In DNA, the CDR3 is TGTGCTCTTGGGGGGCTAATGGGGGATACGTACACCGATAAACTCATCTTT. Its translation: CALGGLMGDTYTDKLIF.

Notes on this clone: The identical CDR3 is also encoded by other nucleotide sequences in the sample. The genes are TRDV1 and TRDJ1; 8 nucleotides match TRDD3. V shed 2 bases, J shed 0 bases, and the junction held 23 bases outside the gene matches. Looked up from germline, CDR1 is TSWWSYY and CDR2 is QGS. The CDR3 covers 22 residues. CDR3 nucleotide sequence: TGTGCTCTTGGGGAAGCAAGGCTCCCTGAACGTACTGGGGGTTCCCACACCGATAAACTCATCTTT. Its translation is CALGEARLPERTGGSHTDKLIF.

In its sample, this clone is medium-sized. The sample has other DNA sequences that encode this CDR3 too. J is TRDJ2 and V is TRDV2; weak D call: TRDD2 (6 bases). The CDR3 runs to 19 residues. The V gene lost 3 bases and the J gene lost 1 base, with 23 bases spanning the gap. From germline, CDR1 is GEAIGNYY and CDR2 EKD. CDR3 region: CACDPTYLPRPHLTAQLFF. The CDR3, as DNA: TGTGCCTGTGACCCTACTTACCTTCCCCGACCCCATTTGACAGCACAACTCTTCTTT.

By sample share, this clone is medium-sized. The J gene is TRDJ1, the V gene TRDV1; 13 bases agree with TRDD3. This CDR3 is built from 18 residues. Germline CDR1 is TSWWSYY and CDR2 is QGS. Losses at the gene ends were 1 base for V and 4 bases for J; bases not matched to a gene: 9. The CDR3 region has the DNA TGTGCTCTTGGGGAACGGTCTACTGGGGGATACGCGGGCGATAAACTCATCTTT. Residues: CALGERSTGGYAGDKLIF.